These T cell receptor beta chains were read from a single sample in a study of control samples from healthy donors and cancer patients. Libraries were prepared by immunoSEQ multiplex PCR; TCRdb keeps only in-frame clonotypes and omits some of them. The sample contains 150,000 to 200,000 clones, 70% to 90% of which appear only once. The sample consisted of blood. The origin of the receptors is a young man in good health. Both conserved end residues are part of each CDR3. Fields, in order: D gene, clone size, V gene, J gene, CDR3 DNA, CDR3 protein. The D gene is left open where the match is weak. Clone size is shown for a subset of rows, as once, few, many or a class of expanded clone.

d_call: .; clone_size: .; v_call: TRBV3-1/TRBV3-2; j_call: TRBJ1-2; cdr3_nt: TGTGCCAGCAAGAAAGGGGCCTTTTCTGCCTATGGCTACACCTTC; cdr3_aa: CASKKGAFSAYGYTF
d_call: .; clone_size: .; v_call: TRBV4-1; j_call: TRBJ1-4; cdr3_nt: TGCGCCAGCAGCCAAGAAGCCAGGGCGAATGAAAAACTGTTTTTT; cdr3_aa: CASSQEARANEKLFF
d_call: TRBD1; clone_size: .; v_call: TRBV27; j_call: TRBJ1-5; cdr3_nt: TGTGCCAGCAGTTTTCTGCAGGGGGCTCAGCCCCAGCATTTT; cdr3_aa: CASSFLQGAQPQHF
d_call: .; clone_size: .; v_call: TRBV12-5; j_call: TRBJ2-6; cdr3_nt: TGTGCTAGTGGTTTGGTGATTGGGGCTGGGGCCAACGTCCTGACTTTC; cdr3_aa: CASGLVIGAGANVLTF
d_call: .; clone_size: .; v_call: TRBV12-3/TRBV12-4; j_call: TRBJ2-1; cdr3_nt: TGTGCCAGCAGTCCGAGGACGGGAAAGCAGTTCTTC; cdr3_aa: CASSPRTGKQFF
d_call: .; clone_size: .; v_call: TRBV4-1; j_call: TRBJ1-4; cdr3_nt: TGTGCCAGCAGCCAAGGATGGTCAGGGAGGGGGGAAAAACTGTTTTTT; cdr3_aa: CASSQGWSGRGEKLFF
d_call: TRBD2; clone_size: .; v_call: TRBV7-3; j_call: TRBJ2-1; cdr3_nt: TGTGCCAGCAGCCCCAGAGCGACTAGCGGGGGTAAGAAGTACAATGAGCAGTTCTTC; cdr3_aa: CASSPRATSGGKKYNEQFF
d_call: TRBD1; clone_size: .; v_call: TRBV2; j_call: TRBJ1-2; cdr3_nt: TGTGCCAGCACAGCCTCCGACAGGGGAACCGGCTACACCTTC; cdr3_aa: CASTASDRGTGYTF
d_call: .; clone_size: .; v_call: TRBV29-1; j_call: TRBJ1-3; cdr3_nt: TGCAGCGTTGAATATTCAGGCGGAAACACCATATATTTT; cdr3_aa: CSVEYSGGNTIYF
d_call: .; clone_size: .; v_call: TRBV3-1/TRBV3-2; j_call: TRBJ1-5; cdr3_nt: TGTGCCAGCAGCCAAGCCCTCAATCAGCCCCAGCATTTT; cdr3_aa: CASSQALNQPQHF
d_call: TRBD2; clone_size: .; v_call: TRBV28; j_call: TRBJ2-5; cdr3_nt: TGTGCCAGCAGTTTTTGGTCCCAGAGGTCGCTAGCGGGAATGGTAGAAGAGACCCAGTACTTC; cdr3_aa: CASSFWSQRSLAGMVEETQYF
d_call: TRBD1; clone_size: .; v_call: TRBV28; j_call: TRBJ1-3; cdr3_nt: TGTGCCAGCAGTTTACAACAGGGGCAGGACACCATATATTTT; cdr3_aa: CASSLQQGQDTIYF
d_call: TRBD1; clone_size: .; v_call: TRBV19; j_call: TRBJ1-3; cdr3_nt: TGTGCCACCAGTTCTGGACAGGGGGGAAACACCATATATTTT; cdr3_aa: CATSSGQGGNTIYF
d_call: .; clone_size: .; v_call: TRBV3-1/TRBV3-2; j_call: TRBJ2-1; cdr3_nt: TGTGCCAGCAGCCAAGGTAGAGACAATGAGCAGTTCTTC; cdr3_aa: CASSQGRDNEQFF
d_call: TRBD2; clone_size: .; v_call: TRBV2; j_call: TRBJ2-4; cdr3_nt: TGTGCCAGCAGTGCCCGACTAGCGGTAGCCAAAAACATTCAGTACTTC; cdr3_aa: CASSARLAVAKNIQYF
d_call: .; clone_size: .; v_call: TRBV7-6; j_call: TRBJ1-3; cdr3_nt: TGTGCCAGCAGCCCCCCCTCCACCAGGGGCGAGAAAAACACCATATATTTT; cdr3_aa: CASSPPSTRGEKNTIYF
d_call: .; clone_size: .; v_call: TRBV19; j_call: TRBJ1-5; cdr3_nt: TGTGCCAGTAGTATACCCGGGCAGGGCTATAGCAATCAGCCCCAGCATTTT; cdr3_aa: CASSIPGQGYSNQPQHF
d_call: .; clone_size: once; v_call: TRBV13; j_call: TRBJ2-1; cdr3_nt: TGTGCCAGCAGCCGAGGTGGGAGCGGAAACAATGAGCAGTTCTTC; cdr3_aa: CASSRGGSGNNEQFF
d_call: .; clone_size: few; v_call: TRBV15; j_call: TRBJ1-4; cdr3_nt: TGTGCCACCAGCAGCCCCGGGACGGATTTAAATGAAAAACTGTTTTTT; cdr3_aa: CATSSPGTDLNEKLFF
d_call: .; clone_size: once; v_call: TRBV21-1; j_call: TRBJ1-1; cdr3_nt: TGTGCCAGCAGCAAAACTTGGGAAGCTTTCTTT; cdr3_aa: CASSKTWEAFF
d_call: TRBD1; clone_size: once; v_call: TRBV29-1; j_call: TRBJ2-7; cdr3_nt: TGCAGCGTTGAGACAGGGAGCTACGAGCAGTACTTC; cdr3_aa: CSVETGSYEQYF
d_call: .; clone_size: .; v_call: TRBV3-1/TRBV3-2; j_call: TRBJ2-4; cdr3_nt: TGTGCCAGCAGCCAAGATCCCGGTGGGGCCAAAAACATTCAGTACTTC; cdr3_aa: CASSQDPGGAKNIQYF
d_call: .; clone_size: once; v_call: TRBV10-3; j_call: TRBJ1-5; cdr3_nt: TGTGCCATCAGTGAGTCCCCCATGGCGGGTTATCAGCCCCAGCATTTT; cdr3_aa: CAISESPMAGYQPQHF
d_call: TRBD1; clone_size: once; v_call: TRBV11-2; j_call: TRBJ1-1; cdr3_nt: TGTGCCAGCAGCTTGGACAGGCAGCCGAACACTGAAGCTTTCTTT; cdr3_aa: CASSLDRQPNTEAFF
d_call: .; clone_size: .; v_call: TRBV7-9; j_call: TRBJ1-1; cdr3_nt: TGTGCCAGCAGCTTAGAAGGGGGTGCGGCTTTCTTT; cdr3_aa: CASSLEGGAAFF
d_call: TRBD1; clone_size: .; v_call: TRBV3-1/TRBV3-2; j_call: TRBJ1-1; cdr3_nt: TGTGCCAGCAGCCCGACAGGGAGGGCTGAAGCTTTCTTT; cdr3_aa: CASSPTGRAEAFF